This T cell receptor (beta chain) was sequenced for a study of siplizumab effects on memory and regulatory T cells (dated by TCRdb to the late 2010s). Regarding the research as a whole: The study looked at the effect of siplizumab, an anti-CD2 antibody, on alloreactive T-cell subsets in allogeneic mixed lymphocyte reactions made from human PBMCs.

The CDR3 holds 15 amino acids from the cysteine to the phenylalanine. The kept DNA is CDR3 alone, 45 bases in frame from the first base. The CDR1 and CDR2 encoded by the germline V gene (reference sequence) are LNHDA and SQIVND. Trimming removed 5 bases from V and 4 bases from J; the gene matches leave 6 bases unexplained. The paper's findings and limits, for the study overall: Unstimulated naive T cells appeared to be more diverse than memory T cells, and naive cells seemed to make a substantial contribution to the alloresponse. The cumulative frequency of alloreactive sequences that could be traced back to unstimulated CD4+ memory T cells was significantly reduced by siplizumab. The suppressive function of proliferating Tregs from siplizumab cultures was not functionally confirmed. Because sequences below about 10^-5 frequency were poorly captured, only a minor fraction of alloreactive clones could be mapped to unstimulated subsets. About 80-97% of proliferating CD4+ or CD8+ clones could not be given a naive or memory phenotype. Of the alloreactive CD4+ clones that could be mapped, the Treg-derived share averaged around 70% with siplizumab compared with 25% to 30% in control reactions.

Receptor amplification or capture employed the immunoSEQ multiplex PCR assay. The deep sequencing platform assayed about 90,000 TCR templates per sample. Genomic DNA extracted from sorted T cells was used for TCRbeta CDR3 sequencing. The authors' analysis ran thus. The R programming language was used for the clonal analysis of the TCRbeta CDR3 data. Unstimulated samples were compared with post-reaction CFSE-low samples to define alloreactive CD4+ and CD8+ clones. By matching sequences to the repertoires of sorted unstimulated Treg and non-Treg cells, each alloreactive CD4+ clone was assigned a regulatory or non-regulatory origin. Sourced from immuneACCESS, this table was stored by TCRdb with only in-frame sequences that have V and J called. A share of the clones is absent; for the studies checked, an unresolved V gene accounts for under half, and the remainder has no known explanation. V and J calls and clone size follow that table, whereas D and trimming were derived from the DNA. Across this sample there are just over 60,000 clones, with around 80% seen only once. Of the sample, approximately 0.38% falls within the top ten clones.

Additional sequencing covered unstimulated subsets from a few donor pairs, namely CD8+ effector memory, CD4+ naive, CD8+ TEMRA, CD4+ memory and CD8+ naive. Sorted unstimulated T cells and proliferating T cells recovered from mixed lymphocyte reactions were subjected to TCRbeta CDR3 sequencing. Fresh whole blood from approximately ten HLA-typed healthy donors was used to isolate PBMCs. Note on this clone: This clone's antigen is unknown. It has no much larger one-base neighbor in the sample; base qualities were not kept.

Material: memory CD4+ T cells sorted from blood. The label giving this sample's cell subset or site can be read as: unstimulated CD4+ memory T cells. The clonotype comes from a human donor in good health. The chain joins TRBV19 to TRBJ1-4; TRBD1 agrees with 8 junctional bases. The CDR3 sequence is CASSSQTGVNEKLFF. DNA sequence: TGTGCCAGTAGTTCCCAGACAGGGGTTAATGAAAAACTGTTTTTT.